This TCR beta chain was identified in a study of cytomegalovirus exposure and HLA in healthy donors. Regarding the study as a whole: Confirmation was obtained in vitro that a few CMV-associated chains are specific for CMV antigens. Because they were indistinguishable, some V segments, including TRBV6-2 and TRBV6-3, were excluded. Earlier findings revealed that most TCR beta V segments proved productive either about 90% or about 30% of the time.

The PCR was carried out with 60 Vbeta primers and 13 Jbeta primers. Some clones are missing from TCRdb's copy, which holds only in-frame ones; the method was immunoSEQ multiplex PCR. The sample contains some 100,000 clones, roughly 79% of which appear only once. Comments on this clone: What it recognizes is unknown.

The V gene lost 8 bases and the J gene lost 4 bases, with 15 bases spanning the gap. From germline, CDR1 is SGHTA and CDR2 FQGNSA. This CDR3 is 15 amino acids long. The J gene is TRBJ2-6, the V gene TRBV7-2; D is undetermined. This TCR derives from a man in his forties or fifties in good health and CMV-seronegative. The source material was PBMCs. DNA for the CDR3: TGTGCCAGCGGAGATTCGGCGGTGGGGGCCAACGTCCTGACTTTC. This codes for CASGDSAVGANVLTF.